This T cell receptor beta chain was documented in a study of cytotoxic CD8 clonotypes in ibrutinib-treated CLL. Regarding the study as a whole: Sustained-remission patients were sampled at different times than progressing patients were. Measured clonality at baseline was greater than in age-matched healthy donors and tracked with circulating CD8+ T-cell counts.

Assay used: immunoSEQ multiplex PCR; TCRdb lists only in-frame clones, some missing. The repertoire holds 100,000 to 150,000 clones, with around 85% as singletons. For this clone: Its target is unknown.

V lost 5 bases and J 4 bases, leaving 12 bases between the germline ends. Germline V gene sequence: CDR1 SGHTA, CDR2 FQGNSA. The CDR3 has 13 residues. The chain recombines TRBV7-2 with TRBJ2-7; either TRBD1 or TRBD2 may supply D (5 bases each). Sample: PBMCs, taken after 24 months of ibrutinib treatment. This receptor was obtained from a human donor with chronic lymphocytic leukemia. The CDR3 here is CASSVGTRYEQYF. The CDR3 DNA reads as TGTGCCAGCAGCGTTGGGACGCGATACGAGCAGTACTTC.